This T cell receptor (beta chain) was captured by sequencing in a study of OX40 agonist ivuxolimab in advanced cancers. Study background: Dose-escalation patients' cancers were hepatocellular carcinoma, melanoma, renal cell or head and neck cancer. Among those treated, three patients had partial responses, one with hepatocellular carcinoma and two with cutaneous melanoma. The study's findings and limits: Among expanded peripheral T cells, antigen specificity went undetermined.

Points on this clone: Its target is not known.

Assay: immunoSEQ multiplex PCR; the TCRdb copy retains only in-frame clones and omits some. The data hold roughly 100,000 clones, with 90% observed a single time. The ends were cut back, 2 bases at V and 1 base at J, with 8 bases in the middle. The CDR3 contains 14 residues. The germline gives CDR1 SGHTA, CDR2 FQGNSA. The chain joins TRBV7-2 to TRBJ1-1, with D unclear. This clonotype was obtained from an adult with an advanced solid tumor such as melanoma, head and neck, liver or kidney cancer. Sequenced here: CD4+ or CD8+ T cells sorted from blood, sampled in a trial of the OX40 agonist ivuxolimab. Here the CDR3 DNA reads TGTGCCAGCAGCTTACAGCGGAAGAACACTGAAGCTTTCTTT. Translated: CASSLQRKNTEAFF.